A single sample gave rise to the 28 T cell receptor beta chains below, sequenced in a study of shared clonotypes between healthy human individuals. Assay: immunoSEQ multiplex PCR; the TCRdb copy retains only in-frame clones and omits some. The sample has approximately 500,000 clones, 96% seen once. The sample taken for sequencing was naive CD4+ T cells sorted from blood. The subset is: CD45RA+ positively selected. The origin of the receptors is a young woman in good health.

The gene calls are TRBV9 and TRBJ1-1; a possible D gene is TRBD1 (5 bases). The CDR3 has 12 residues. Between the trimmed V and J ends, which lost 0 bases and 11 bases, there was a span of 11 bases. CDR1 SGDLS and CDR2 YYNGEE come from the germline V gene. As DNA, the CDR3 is TGTGCCAGCAGCGTAGAGGGGTCGCAGGCTTTCTTT. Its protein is CASSVEGSQAFF.

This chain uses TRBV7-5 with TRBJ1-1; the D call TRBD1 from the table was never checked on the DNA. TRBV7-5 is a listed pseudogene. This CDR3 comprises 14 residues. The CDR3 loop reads CASSPQGINTEAFF. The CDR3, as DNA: TGTGCCAGCAGCCCACAGGGGATTAACACTGAAGCTTTCTTT.

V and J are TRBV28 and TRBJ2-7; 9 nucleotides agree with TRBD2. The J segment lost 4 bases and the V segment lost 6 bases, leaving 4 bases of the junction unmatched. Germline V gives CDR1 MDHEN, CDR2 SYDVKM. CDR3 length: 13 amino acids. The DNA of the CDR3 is TGTGCCAGCAGGCGGACTAGCGTTTACGAGCAGTACTTC. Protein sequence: CASRRTSVYEQYF.

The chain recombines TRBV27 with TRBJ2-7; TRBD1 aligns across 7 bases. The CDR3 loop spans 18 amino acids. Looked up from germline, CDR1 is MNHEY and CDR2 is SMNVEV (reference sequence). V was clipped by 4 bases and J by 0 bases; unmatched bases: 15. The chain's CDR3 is CASSSGPGRQGSSYEQYF. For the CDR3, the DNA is TGTGCCAGCAGTTCAGGGCCTGGCAGACAGGGTTCCTCCTACGAGCAGTACTTC.

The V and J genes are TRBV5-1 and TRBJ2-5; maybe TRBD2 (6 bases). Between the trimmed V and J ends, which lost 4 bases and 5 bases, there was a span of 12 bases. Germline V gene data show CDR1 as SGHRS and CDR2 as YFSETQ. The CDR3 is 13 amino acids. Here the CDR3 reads CASSRREMETQYF. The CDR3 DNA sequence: TGCGCCAGCAGCCGCCGGGAGATGGAGACCCAGTACTTC. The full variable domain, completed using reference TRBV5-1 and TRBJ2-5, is KAGVTQTPRYLIKTRGQQVTLSCSPISGHRSVSWYQQTPGQGLQFLFEYFSETQRNKGNFPGRFSGRQFSNSRSEMNVSTLELGDSALYLCASSRREMETQYFGPGTRLLVL.

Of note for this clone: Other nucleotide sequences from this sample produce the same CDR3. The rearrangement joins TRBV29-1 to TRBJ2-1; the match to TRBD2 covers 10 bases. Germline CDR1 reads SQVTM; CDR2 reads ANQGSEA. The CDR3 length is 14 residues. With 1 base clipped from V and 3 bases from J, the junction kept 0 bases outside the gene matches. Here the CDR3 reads CSVEGLAGYNEQFF. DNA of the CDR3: TGCAGCGTTGAAGGACTAGCGGGCTACAATGAGCAGTTCTTC.

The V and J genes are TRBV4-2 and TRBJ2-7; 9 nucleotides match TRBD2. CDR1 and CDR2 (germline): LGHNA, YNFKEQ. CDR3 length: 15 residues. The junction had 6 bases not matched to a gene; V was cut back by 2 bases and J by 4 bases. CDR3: CASSQSRLAVYEQYF. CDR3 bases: TGTGCCAGCAGCCAAAGCCGACTAGCGGTGTACGAGCAGTACTTC.

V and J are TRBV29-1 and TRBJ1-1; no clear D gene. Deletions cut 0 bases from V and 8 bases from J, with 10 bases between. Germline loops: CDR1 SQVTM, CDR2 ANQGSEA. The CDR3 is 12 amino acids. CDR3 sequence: CSVEERPREAFF. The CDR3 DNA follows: TGCAGCGTTGAAGAACGTCCACGGGAAGCTTTCTTT.

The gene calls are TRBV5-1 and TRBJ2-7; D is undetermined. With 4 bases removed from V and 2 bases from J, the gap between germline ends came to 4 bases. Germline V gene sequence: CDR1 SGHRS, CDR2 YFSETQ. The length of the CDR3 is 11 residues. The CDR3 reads CASSTAYEQYF. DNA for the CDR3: TGCGCCAGCAGCACAGCCTACGAGCAGTACTTC.

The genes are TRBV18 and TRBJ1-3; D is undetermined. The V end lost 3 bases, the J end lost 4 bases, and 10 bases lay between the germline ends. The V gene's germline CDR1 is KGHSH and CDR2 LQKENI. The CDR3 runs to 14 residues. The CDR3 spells CASSPGSPGNTIYF. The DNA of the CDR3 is TGTGCCAGCTCACCCGGGAGTCCCGGAAACACCATATATTTT. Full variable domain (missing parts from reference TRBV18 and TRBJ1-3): NAGVMQNPRHLVRRRGQEARLRCSPMKGHSHVYWYRQLPEEGLKFMVYLQKENIIDESGMPKERFSAEFPKEGPSILRIQQVVRGDSAAYFCASSPGSPGNTIYFGEGSWLTVV.

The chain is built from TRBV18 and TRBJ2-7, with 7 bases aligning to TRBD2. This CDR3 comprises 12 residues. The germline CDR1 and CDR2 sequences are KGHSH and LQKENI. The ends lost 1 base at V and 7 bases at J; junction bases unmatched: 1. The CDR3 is CASSPREGEQYF. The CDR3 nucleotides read TGTGCCAGCTCACCACGGGAGGGGGAGCAGTACTTC.

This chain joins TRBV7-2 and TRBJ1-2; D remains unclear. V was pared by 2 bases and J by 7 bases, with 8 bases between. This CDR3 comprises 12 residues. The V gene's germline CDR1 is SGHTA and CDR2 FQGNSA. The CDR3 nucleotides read TGTGCCAGCAGCTTATGGGGAGGTGGCTACACCTTC. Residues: CASSLWGGGYTF.

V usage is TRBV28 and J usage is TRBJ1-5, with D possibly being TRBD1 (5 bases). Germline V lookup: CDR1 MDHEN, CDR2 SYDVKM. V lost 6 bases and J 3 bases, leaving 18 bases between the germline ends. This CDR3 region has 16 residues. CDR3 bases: TGTGCCAGCAGCCCGGGGACGGAGATTTTCAATCAGCCCCAGCATTTT. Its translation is CASSPGTEIFNQPQHF.

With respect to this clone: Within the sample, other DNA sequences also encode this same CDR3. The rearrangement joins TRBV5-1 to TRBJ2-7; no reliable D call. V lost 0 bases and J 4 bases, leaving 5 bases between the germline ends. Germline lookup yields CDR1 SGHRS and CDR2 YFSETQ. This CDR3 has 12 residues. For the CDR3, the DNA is TGCGCCAGCAGCTTGGGCGCGTACGAGCAGTACTTC. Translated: CASSLGAYEQYF.

CDR3 DNA sequence: TGTGCCAGCAGTCTAGCCAGAGAGTCTGGGGCCAACGTCCTGACTTTC. Its protein is CASSLARESGANVLTF. This sequence joins TRBV28 and TRBJ2-6, with D maybe TRBD2 (5 bases). Germline V gene lookup returns CDR1 MDHEN and CDR2 SYDVKM. This CDR3 has 16 amino acids. V was pared by 5 bases and J by 1 base, with 12 bases between.

CDR3 residues: CASSTVTGAWGYGYTF. The CDR3 region has the DNA TGTGCCAGTAGTACGGTCACAGGGGCTTGGGGCTATGGCTACACCTTC. The genes are TRBV19 and TRBJ1-2, with 7 bases fitting TRBD1. Per germline, CDR1 LNHDA and CDR2 SQIVND (reference sequence). CDR3 length equals 16 residues. V lost 4 bases and J lost 4; bases outside the gene matches: 12.

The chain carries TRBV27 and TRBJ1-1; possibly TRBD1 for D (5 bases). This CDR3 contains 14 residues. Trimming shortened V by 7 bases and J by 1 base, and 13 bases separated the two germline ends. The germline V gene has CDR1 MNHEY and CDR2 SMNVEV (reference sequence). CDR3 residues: CASTSGGKNTEAFF. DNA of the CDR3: TGTGCCAGCACTTCGGGGGGAAAGAACACTGAAGCTTTCTTT.

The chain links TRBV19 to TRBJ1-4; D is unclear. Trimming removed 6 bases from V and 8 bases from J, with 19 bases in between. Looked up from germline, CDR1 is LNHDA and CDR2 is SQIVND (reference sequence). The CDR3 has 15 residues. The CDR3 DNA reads TGTGCCAGTAGCAACTACAAAGATCGGAAGGAAAAACTGTTTTTT. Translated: CASSNYKDRKEKLFF.

CDR3 DNA: TGCGCCAGCAGCCAAGTAGGTCGCGGTTATAGCAATCAGCCCCAGCATTTT. This translates into CASSQVGRGYSNQPQHF. This chain uses TRBV4-1 with TRBJ1-5; the D is unclear. The V end lost 1 base, the J end lost 0 bases, and 13 bases lay between the germline ends. Germline V gene data show CDR1 as MGHRA and CDR2 as YSYEKL. The CDR3 is 17 residues long.

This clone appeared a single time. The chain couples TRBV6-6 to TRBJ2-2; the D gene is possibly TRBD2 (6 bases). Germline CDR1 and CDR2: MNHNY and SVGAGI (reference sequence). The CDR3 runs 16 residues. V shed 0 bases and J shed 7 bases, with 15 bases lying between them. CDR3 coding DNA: TGTGCCAGCAGTTACTCGATGGGGGACTCAAGCGGGGAGCTGTTTTTT. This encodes CASSYSMGDSSGELFF.

The CDR3 is CASSLAAGQDGDEQYF. The CDR3 DNA reads as TGTGCCAGCAGCTTAGCGGCGGGACAGGACGGAGACGAGCAGTACTTC. The rearrangement joins TRBV7-9 to TRBJ2-5, with 8 bases aligning to TRBD1. With the DNA end fitting TRBJ2-7 better, the J assignment may be wrong. The CDR3 spans 16 residues. The germline gives CDR1 SEHNR, CDR2 FQNEAQ (reference sequence).

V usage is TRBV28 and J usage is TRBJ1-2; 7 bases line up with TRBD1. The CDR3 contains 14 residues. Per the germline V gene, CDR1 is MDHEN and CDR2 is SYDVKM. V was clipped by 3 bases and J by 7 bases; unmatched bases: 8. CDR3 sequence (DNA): TGTGCCAGCAGTTTGTCCTCAGGGGGTGGTGGCTACACCTTC. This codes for CASSLSSGGGGYTF.

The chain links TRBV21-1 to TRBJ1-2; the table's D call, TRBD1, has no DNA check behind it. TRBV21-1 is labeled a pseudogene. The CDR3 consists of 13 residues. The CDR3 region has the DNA TGTGCCAGCAGCTTGAGGGGGCTCGATGGCTACACCTTC. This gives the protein CASSLRGLDGYTF.

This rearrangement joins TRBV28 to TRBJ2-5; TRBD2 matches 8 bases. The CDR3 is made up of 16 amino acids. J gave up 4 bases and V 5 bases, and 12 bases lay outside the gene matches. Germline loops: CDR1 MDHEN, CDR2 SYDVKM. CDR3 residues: CASSADTRGGRETQYF. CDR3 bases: TGTGCCAGCAGTGCTGATACCCGGGGGGGGAGAGAGACCCAGTACTTC.

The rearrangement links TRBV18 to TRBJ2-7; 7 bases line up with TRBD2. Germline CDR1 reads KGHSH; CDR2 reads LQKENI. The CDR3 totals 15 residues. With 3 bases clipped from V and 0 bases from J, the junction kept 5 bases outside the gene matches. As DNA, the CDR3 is TGTGCCAGCTCACCGGCGGGAGCCAGCTCCTACGAGCAGTACTTC. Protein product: CASSPAGASSYEQYF.

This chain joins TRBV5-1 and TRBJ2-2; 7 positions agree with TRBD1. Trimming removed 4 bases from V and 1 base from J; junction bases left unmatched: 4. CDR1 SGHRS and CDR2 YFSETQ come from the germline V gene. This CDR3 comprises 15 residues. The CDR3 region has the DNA TGCGCCAGCAGCGGGGGACAGCTGAACACCGGGGAGCTGTTTTTT. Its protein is CASSGGQLNTGELFF.

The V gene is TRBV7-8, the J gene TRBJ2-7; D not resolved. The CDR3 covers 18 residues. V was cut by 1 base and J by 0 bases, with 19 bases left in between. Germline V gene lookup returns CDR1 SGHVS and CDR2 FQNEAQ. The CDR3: CASSLGGSLGAFSYEQYF. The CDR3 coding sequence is TGTGCCAGCAGCTTAGGTGGGTCTTTAGGCGCCTTCTCCTACGAGCAGTACTTC.

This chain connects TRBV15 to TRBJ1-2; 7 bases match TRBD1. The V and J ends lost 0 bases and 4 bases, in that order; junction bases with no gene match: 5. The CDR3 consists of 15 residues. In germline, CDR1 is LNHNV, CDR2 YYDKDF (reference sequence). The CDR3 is CATSRDISGGYGYTF. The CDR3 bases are TGTGCCACCAGCAGAGATATTTCAGGGGGCTATGGCTACACCTTC. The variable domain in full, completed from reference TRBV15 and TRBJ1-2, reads DAMVIQNPRYQVTQFGKPVTLSCSQTLNHNVMYWYQQKSSQAPKLLFHYYDKDFNNEADTPDNFQSRRPNTSFCFLDIRSPGLGDTAMYLCATSRDISGGYGYTFGSGTRLTVV.